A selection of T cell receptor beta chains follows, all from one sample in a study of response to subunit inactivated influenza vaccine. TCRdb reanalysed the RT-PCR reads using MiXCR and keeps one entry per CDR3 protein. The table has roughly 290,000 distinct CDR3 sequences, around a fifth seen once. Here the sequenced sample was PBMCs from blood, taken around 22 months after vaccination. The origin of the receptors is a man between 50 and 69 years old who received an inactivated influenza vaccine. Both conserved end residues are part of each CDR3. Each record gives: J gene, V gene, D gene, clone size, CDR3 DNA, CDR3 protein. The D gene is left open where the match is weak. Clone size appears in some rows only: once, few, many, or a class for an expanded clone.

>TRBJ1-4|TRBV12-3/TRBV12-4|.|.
TGTGCCAGCAGCACCTCCGGTGAAAAACTGTTTTTT
CASSTSGEKLFF
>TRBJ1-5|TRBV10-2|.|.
TGCGCCAGCAGTGACAGGTCTAGCAATCAGCCCCAGCATTTT
CASSDRSSNQPQHF
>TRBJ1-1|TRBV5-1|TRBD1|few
TGCGCCAGCAGCTTGGGGCCCCGGCAGGGGGTTACTGAAGCTTTCTTT
CASSLGPRQGVTEAFF
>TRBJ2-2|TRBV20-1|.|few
TGCAGTGCTAGCTCTAGACCAAGCGCCGGGGAGCTGTTTTTT
CSASSRPSAGELFF
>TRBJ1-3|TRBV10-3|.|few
TGTGCCATCAGTACCGGGGACAACTCTGGAAACACCATATATTTT
CAISTGDNSGNTIYF
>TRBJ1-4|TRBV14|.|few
TGTGCCAGCAGCCCCCGGGGGGAAAAACTGTTTTTT
CASSPRGEKLFF
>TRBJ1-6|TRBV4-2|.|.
TGTGCCAGCAGCCAGGGGGTGTACTTAGGAAGTTTAAATTCACCCCTCCACTTT
CASSQGVYLGSLNSPLHF
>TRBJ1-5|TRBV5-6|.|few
TGTGCCAGCAGCTTGGGGCAGAGCCATCAGCCCCAGCATTTT
CASSLGQSHQPQHF
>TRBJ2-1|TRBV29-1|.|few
TGCAGCGTCAGTCAGGCGCCTACACAGTTCTTC
CSVSQAPTQFF
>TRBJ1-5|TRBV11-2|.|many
TGTGCCAGCAGCTTAGTATCCTCTGCGTTGGTTGGCAATCAGCCCCAGCATTTT
CASSLVSSALVGNQPQHF
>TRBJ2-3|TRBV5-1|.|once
TGCGCCAGCAGCTTGGCTCGTCAGAGCACAGATACGCAGTATTTT
CASSLARQSTDTQYF
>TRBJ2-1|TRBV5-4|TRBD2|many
TGTGCCAGCAGCTCATTGGGACTACCCGACAATGAGCAGTTCTTC
CASSSLGLPDNEQFF
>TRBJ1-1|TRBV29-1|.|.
TGCAGCGTAACCTACAGACTTTCGAACACTGAAGCTTTCTTT
CSVTYRLSNTEAFF
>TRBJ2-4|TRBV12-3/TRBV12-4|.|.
TGTGCCAGCAGTTTAGGTGTAAGTTCAAACATTCAGTACTTC
CASSLGVSSNIQYF
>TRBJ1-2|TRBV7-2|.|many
TGTGCCAGCAGCTCCGCGAGGGGGGCTAACTATGGCTACACCTTC
CASSSARGANYGYTF
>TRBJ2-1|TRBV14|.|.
TGTGCCAGCAGCACCGGGACACGCTACAATGAGCAGTTCTTC
CASSTGTRYNEQFF
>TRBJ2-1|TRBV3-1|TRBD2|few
TGTGCCAGCAGCCCAAAAGAAGGACTAGCCTCCTACAATGAGCAGTTCTTC
CASSPKEGLASYNEQFF
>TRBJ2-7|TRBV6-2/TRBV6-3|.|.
TGTGCCAGCAGTTGGGAGTACGAGCAGTACTTC
CASSWEYEQYF
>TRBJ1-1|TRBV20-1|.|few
TGCAGTGCTAGAGAGTCGTCCACGAACACTGAAGCTTTCTTT
CSARESSTNTEAFF
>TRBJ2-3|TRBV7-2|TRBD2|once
TGTGCCAGCAGCTTAGCAGGAGCGGGACCCACAGATACGCAGTATTTT
CASSLAGAGPTDTQYF
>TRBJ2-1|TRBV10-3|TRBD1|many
TGTGCCATCAGTGAGAGGGACAGGGCCCCCCACGGGCAGTTCTTC
CAISERDRAPHGQFF
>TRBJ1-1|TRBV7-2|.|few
TGTGCCAGCAGCAAAAGGCCAGGGCTGAACACTGAAGCTTTCTTT
CASSKRPGLNTEAFF
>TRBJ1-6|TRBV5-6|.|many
TGTGCCAGCAGCTTGGGGGCATACAATAATTCACCCCTCCACTTT
CASSLGAYNNSPLHF
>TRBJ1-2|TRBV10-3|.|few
TGTGCCATCACCCGGGAGGTAGCGCATGGCTACACCTTC
CAITREVAHGYTF
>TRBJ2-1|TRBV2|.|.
TGTGCCAGCAGAACTTTAGACAATGAGCAGTTCTTC
CASRTLDNEQFF
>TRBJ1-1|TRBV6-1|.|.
TGTGCCGGCAGTGACCAGGGTAGAAACACTGAAGCTTTCTTT
CAGSDQGRNTEAFF
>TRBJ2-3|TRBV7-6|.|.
TGTGCCAGCAGCCCGCACAAAGGAGGGTTGATCACAGATACGCAGTATTTT
CASSPHKGGLITDTQYF
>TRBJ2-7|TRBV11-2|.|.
TGTGCCAGCGGGGAGGGGGTGACTAATTCCTACGAGCAGTACTTC
CASGEGVTNSYEQYF